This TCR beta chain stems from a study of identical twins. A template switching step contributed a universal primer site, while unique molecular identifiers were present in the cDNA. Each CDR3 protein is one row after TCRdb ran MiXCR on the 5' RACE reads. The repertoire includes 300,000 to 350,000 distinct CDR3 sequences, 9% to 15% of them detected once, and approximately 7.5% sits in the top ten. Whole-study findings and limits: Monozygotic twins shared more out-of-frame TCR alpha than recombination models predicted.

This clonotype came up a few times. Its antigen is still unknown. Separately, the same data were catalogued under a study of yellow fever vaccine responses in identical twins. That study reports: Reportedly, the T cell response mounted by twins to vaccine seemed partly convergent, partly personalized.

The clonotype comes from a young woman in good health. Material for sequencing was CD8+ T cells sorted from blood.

The CDR3 protein is CSVEAYGTSGGYEQYF. For the CDR3, the DNA is TGCAGCGTTGAAGCTTACGGGACTAGCGGGGGATACGAGCAGTACTTC. The J gene is TRBJ2-7, the V gene TRBV29-1; 14 nucleotides line up with TRBD2. Germline assignment: CDR1 SQVTM and CDR2 ANQGSEA. CDR3 length: 16 residues. The J segment lost 4 bases and the V segment lost 1 base, leaving 6 bases of the junction unmatched.